This T cell receptor beta chain derives from a study of shared clonotypes between healthy human individuals. For the study at large: Those who served as donors were two women and a few men between the ages of 18 and 49. Each donor had three CD4 naive, three CD4 memory, two CD8 naive and one CD8 memory plate.

Replicate PCRs for sorted subsets used about 200 ng DNA; this equaled 30,000 to 35,000 T cell genomes. Repertoires were generated with immunoSEQ multiplex PCR, while TCRdb's copy carries only in-frame clones and drops some. The repertoire holds fewer than 2.5 million clones, with 80% to 95% as singletons. Every donor, a Caucasian adult, lived in Nashville, Tennessee. Germline assignment: CDR1 SNHLY and CDR2 FYNNEI. CDR3 length equals 10 residues. Trimming cost V 6 bases and J 7 bases, with 7 bases left between them. This clone was picked up a small number of times. Material: naive CD4+ T cells from PBMCs. Subset: CD45RA+ positively selected. This sequence originates from a man between 18 and 29 years old in good health. Some clones in this sample may be carry-over from other donors' samples. The chain has TRBV2 and TRBJ2-7; D is ambiguous. CDR3 nucleotide sequence: TGTGCCAGCAGAAAGGAGGAGCAGTACTTC. The encoded protein is CASRKEEQYF.